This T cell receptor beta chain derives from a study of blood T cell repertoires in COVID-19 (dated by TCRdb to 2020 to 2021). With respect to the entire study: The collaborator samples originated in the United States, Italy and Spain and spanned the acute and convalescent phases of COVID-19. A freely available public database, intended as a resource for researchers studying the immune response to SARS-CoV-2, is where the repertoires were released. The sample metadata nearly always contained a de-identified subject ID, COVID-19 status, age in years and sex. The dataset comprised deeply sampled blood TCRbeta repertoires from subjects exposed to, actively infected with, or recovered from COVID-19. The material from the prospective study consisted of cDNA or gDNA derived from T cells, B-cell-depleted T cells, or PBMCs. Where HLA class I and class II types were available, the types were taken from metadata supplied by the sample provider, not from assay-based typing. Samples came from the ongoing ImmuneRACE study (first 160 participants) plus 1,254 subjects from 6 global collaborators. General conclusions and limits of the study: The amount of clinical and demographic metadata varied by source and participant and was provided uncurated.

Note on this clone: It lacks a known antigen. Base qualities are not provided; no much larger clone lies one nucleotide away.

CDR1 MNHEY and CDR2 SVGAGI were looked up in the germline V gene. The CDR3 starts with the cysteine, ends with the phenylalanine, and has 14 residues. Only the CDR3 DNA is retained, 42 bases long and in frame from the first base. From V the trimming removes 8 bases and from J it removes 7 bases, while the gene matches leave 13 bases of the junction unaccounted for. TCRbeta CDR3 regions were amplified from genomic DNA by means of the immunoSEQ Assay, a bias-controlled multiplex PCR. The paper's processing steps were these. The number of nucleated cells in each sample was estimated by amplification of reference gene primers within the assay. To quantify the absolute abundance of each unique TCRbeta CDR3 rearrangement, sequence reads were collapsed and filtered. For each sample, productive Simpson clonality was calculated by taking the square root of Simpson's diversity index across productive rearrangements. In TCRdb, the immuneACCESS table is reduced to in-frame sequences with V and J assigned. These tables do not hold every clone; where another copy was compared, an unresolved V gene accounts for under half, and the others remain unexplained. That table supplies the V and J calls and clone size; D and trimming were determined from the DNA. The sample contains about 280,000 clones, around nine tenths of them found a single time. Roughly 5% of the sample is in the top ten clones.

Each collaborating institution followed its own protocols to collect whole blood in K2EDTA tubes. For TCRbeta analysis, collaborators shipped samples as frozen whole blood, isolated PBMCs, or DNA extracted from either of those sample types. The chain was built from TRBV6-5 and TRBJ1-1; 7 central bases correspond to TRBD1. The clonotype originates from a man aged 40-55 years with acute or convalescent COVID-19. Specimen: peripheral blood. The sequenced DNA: TGTGCCAGCCTTATTATACCAACAGGGGTTGAAGCTTTCTTT. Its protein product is CASLIIPTGVEAFF.